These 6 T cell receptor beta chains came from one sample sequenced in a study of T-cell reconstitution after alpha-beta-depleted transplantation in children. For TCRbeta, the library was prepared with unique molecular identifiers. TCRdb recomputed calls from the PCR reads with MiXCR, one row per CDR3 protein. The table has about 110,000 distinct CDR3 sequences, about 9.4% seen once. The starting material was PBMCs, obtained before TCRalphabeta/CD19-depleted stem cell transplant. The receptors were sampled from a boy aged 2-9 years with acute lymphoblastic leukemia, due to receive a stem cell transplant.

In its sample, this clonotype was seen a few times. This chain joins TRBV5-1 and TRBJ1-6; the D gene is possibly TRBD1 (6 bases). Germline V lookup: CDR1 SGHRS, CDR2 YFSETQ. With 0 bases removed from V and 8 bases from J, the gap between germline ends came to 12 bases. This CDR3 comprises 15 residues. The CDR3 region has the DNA TGCGCCAGCAGCTTGGAGGGGGGGATATATTCACCCCTCCACTTT. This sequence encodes CASSLEGGIYSPLHF.

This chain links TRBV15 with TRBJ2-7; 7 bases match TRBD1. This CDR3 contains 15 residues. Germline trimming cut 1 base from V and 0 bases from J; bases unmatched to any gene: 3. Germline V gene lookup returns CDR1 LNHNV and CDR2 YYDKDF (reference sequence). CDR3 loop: CATSRVKGASYEQYF. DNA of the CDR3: TGTGCCACCAGCAGAGTCAAGGGGGCCTCCTACGAGCAGTACTTC.

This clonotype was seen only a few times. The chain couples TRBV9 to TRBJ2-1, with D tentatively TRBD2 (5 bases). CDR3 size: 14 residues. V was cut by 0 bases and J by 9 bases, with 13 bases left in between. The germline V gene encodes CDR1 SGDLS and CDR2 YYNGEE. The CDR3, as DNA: TGTGCCAGCAGCGTAGGAGTGACGGCGGGTGAGCAGTTCTTC. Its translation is CASSVGVTAGEQFF. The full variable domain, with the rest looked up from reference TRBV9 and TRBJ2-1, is DSGVTQTPKHLITATGQRVTLRCSPRSGDLSVYWYQQSLDQGLQFLIQYYNGEERAKGNILERFSAQQFPDLHSELNLSSLELGDSALYFCASSVGVTAGEQFFGPGTRLTVL.

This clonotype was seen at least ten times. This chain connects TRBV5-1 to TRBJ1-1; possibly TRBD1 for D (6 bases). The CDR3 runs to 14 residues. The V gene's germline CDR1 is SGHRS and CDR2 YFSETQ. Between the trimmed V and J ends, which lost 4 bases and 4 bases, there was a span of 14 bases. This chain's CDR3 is CASSLSTGITEAFF. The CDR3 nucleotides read TGCGCCAGCAGCCTTTCCACAGGGATCACTGAAGCTTTCTTT.

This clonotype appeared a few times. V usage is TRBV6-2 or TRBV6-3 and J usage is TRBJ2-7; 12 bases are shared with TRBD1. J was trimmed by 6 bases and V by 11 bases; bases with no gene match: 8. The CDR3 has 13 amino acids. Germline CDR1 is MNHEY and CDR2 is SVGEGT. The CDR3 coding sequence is TGTGCCGCTTGGGACAGGGGGCGAGGCGAGCAGTACTTC. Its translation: CAAWDRGRGEQYF.

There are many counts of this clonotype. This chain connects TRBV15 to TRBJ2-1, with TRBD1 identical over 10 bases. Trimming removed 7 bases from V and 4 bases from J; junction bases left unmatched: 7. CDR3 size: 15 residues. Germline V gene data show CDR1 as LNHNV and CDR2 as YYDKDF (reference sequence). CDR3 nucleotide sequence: TGTGCCACCACGACAGGGGGCGAGGTTTACAATGAGCAGTTCTTC. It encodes CATTTGGEVYNEQFF.